A single sample gave rise to the 14 T cell receptor beta chains below, sequenced in a study of graft-versus-host responses after intestinal transplantation. Antigens for these TCRs are unknown. Clones were read by immunoSEQ multiplex PCR, and TCRdb kept only the in-frame ones, dropping some. The sample lists around 99,000 clones, around 93% occurring once. The sequences come from unstimulated CD8+ T cells sorted from spleen or lymph node cells, collected before intestinal transplant. The origin of the receptors is a human donor who received an intestinal transplant.

V usage is TRBV9 and J usage is TRBJ2-5; D might be TRBD2 (6 bases). From germline, CDR1 is SGDLS and CDR2 YYNGEE. The CDR3 runs to 14 residues. V lost 3 bases and J 2 bases, leaving 11 bases between the germline ends. DNA of the CDR3: TGTGCCAGCAGCGGCGTAGCGGATCAAGAGACCCAGTACTTC. It yields the protein CASSGVADQETQYF.

V and J are TRBV13 and TRBJ2-1, with D possibly matching TRBD2 (7 bases). The CDR3 consists of 16 residues. The germline V and J ends were trimmed by 2 bases and 4 bases, with 15 bases remaining between them. Germline assignment: CDR1 PRHDT and CDR2 FYEKMQ (reference sequence). The CDR3, as DNA: TGTGCCAGCAGCTTATTCCCGGGGGGCGTATACAATGAGCAGTTCTTC. Translated, it gives CASSLFPGGVYNEQFF.

The chain is built from TRBV27 and TRBJ1-2; D is unclear. CDR1 and CDR2 from the germline V gene are MNHEY and SMNVEV (reference sequence). The CDR3 is 15 residues long. The V end was cut by 1 base, the J end by 7 bases, with 16 bases between. DNA of the CDR3: TGTGCCAGCAGTTTATTCCCACCGCAGGCAGGTGGCTACACCTTC. This codes for CASSLFPPQAGGYTF.

The gene calls are TRBV6-5 and TRBJ2-1; weak D call: TRBD2 (6 bases). The CDR3 consists of 15 residues. Germline assignment: CDR1 MNHEY and CDR2 SVGAGI. Trimming removed 6 bases from V and 0 bases from J, with 12 bases in between. CDR3 bases: TGTGCCAGCAGGATGGACTACCTCTCCTACAATGAGCAGTTCTTC. This translates into CASRMDYLSYNEQFF.

The chain uses TRBV27 and TRBJ2-7; D is perhaps TRBD1 (5 bases). Germline V gene lookup returns CDR1 MNHEY and CDR2 SMNVEV (reference sequence). The CDR3 has 15 amino acids. V dropped 5 bases and J dropped 6 bases, with 20 bases sitting between them. The CDR3 loop reads CASSAPRQGSPEQYF. CDR3 nucleotide sequence: TGTGCCAGCAGTGCCCCTAGGCAGGGTAGTCCCGAGCAGTACTTC.

J is TRBJ1-2 and V is TRBV27; 8 bases are shared with TRBD1. J lost 0 bases, V lost 2 bases, and 2 bases had no gene match. The CDR3 contains 15 residues. Germline CDR1 is MNHEY and CDR2 is SMNVEV (reference sequence). CDR3 in amino acids: CASSLGTGANYGYTF. CDR3 sequence (DNA): TGTGCCAGCAGTTTAGGGACAGGTGCTAACTATGGCTACACCTTC.

The chain joins TRBV4-1 to TRBJ2-5, with TRBD2 matching 8 bases. Germline V gives CDR1 MGHRA, CDR2 YSYEKL. The CDR3 spans 15 residues. Unmatched junction bases numbered 11, after V lost 0 bases and J lost 11 bases. Here the CDR3 DNA reads TGCGCCAGCAGCCAAGACACGGGGGGGCGAAGGGAGCAGTACTTC. The encoded protein is CASSQDTGGRREQYF.

V is TRBV5-6 and J is TRBJ2-7, with D tentatively TRBD1 (5 bases). The germline V and J ends were trimmed by 4 bases and 6 bases, with 14 bases remaining between them. There are 13 residues in the CDR3. Per germline, CDR1 SGHDT and CDR2 YYEEEE. The CDR3 region has the DNA TGTGCCAGCAGCCTCTTTGACAGATCCGAGCAGTACTTC. This codes for CASSLFDRSEQYF.

This clone was seen once. The chain uses TRBV7-2 and TRBJ2-2; D remains unclear. The CDR3 is made up of 13 amino acids. The germline V gene has CDR1 SGHTA and CDR2 FQGNSA. The germline V and J ends were trimmed by 5 bases and 2 bases, with 6 bases remaining between them. The CDR3 DNA follows: TGTGCCAGCAGCCCAGTAAACACCGGGGAGCTGTTTTTT. Translation gives CASSPVNTGELFF.

V is TRBV4-3 and J is TRBJ2-1, with 8 bases fitting TRBD2. The CDR3 runs to 14 residues. Germline loops: CDR1 LGHNA, CDR2 YSLEER. The ends lost 6 bases at V and 6 bases at J; junction bases unmatched: 7. For the CDR3, the DNA is TGCGCCAGCAGTGCGCGCGGGGGGCCCAATGAGCAGTTCTTC. Its protein is CASSARGGPNEQFF.

The V call is TRBV7-9, the J call TRBJ1-2; 10 nucleotides align to TRBD1. The V and J ends lost 1 base and 2 bases, in that order; junction bases with no gene match: 10. Per germline, CDR1 SEHNR and CDR2 FQNEAQ (reference sequence). The CDR3 is made up of 18 amino acids. The CDR3 spells CASSLVGSGTGENYGYTF. For the CDR3, the DNA is TGTGCCAGCAGCTTAGTAGGATCTGGGACAGGGGAGAACTATGGCTACACCTTC.

This clone was recorded only once. The V call is TRBV19, the J call TRBJ2-7, with a possible D match to TRBD1 (5 bases). V was cut by 6 bases and J by 3 bases, with 9 bases left in between. CDR3 size: 12 residues. Germline V lookup: CDR1 LNHDA, CDR2 SQIVND (reference sequence). The CDR3 loop is CASSQGLYEQYF. The CDR3 DNA reads TGTGCCAGTAGCCAGGGTCTCTACGAGCAGTACTTC.

The V gene is TRBV5-5, the J gene TRBJ1-2, with D perhaps matching TRBD1 (6 bases). Germline-derived CDR1 and CDR2 are SGHKS and YYEKEE (reference sequence). V lost 1 base and J lost 2, with 21 bases in between. The CDR3 contains 18 residues. CDR3 residues: CASSLKDAGTGWNYGYTF. The CDR3 DNA sequence: TGTGCCAGCAGCTTGAAGGATGCGGGTACAGGGTGGAACTATGGCTACACCTTC. Complete variable domain (other parts from reference TRBV5-5 and TRBJ1-2): DAGVTQSPTHLIKTRGQQVTLRCSPISGHKSVSWYQQVLGQGPQFIFQYYEKEERGRGNFPDRFSARQFPNYSSELNVNALLLGDSALYLCASSLKDAGTGWNYGYTFGSGTRLTVV.

The chain recombines TRBV27 with TRBJ2-5; TRBD2 matches 7 bases. The CDR3 runs to 13 residues. Unmatched junction bases numbered 9, after V lost 6 bases and J lost 8 bases. Germline loops: CDR1 MNHEY, CDR2 SMNVEV (reference sequence). CDR3 nucleotide sequence: TGTGCCAGCAGCTATTCCCGGGGGGACACCCAGTACTTC. Its protein is CASSYSRGDTQYF.